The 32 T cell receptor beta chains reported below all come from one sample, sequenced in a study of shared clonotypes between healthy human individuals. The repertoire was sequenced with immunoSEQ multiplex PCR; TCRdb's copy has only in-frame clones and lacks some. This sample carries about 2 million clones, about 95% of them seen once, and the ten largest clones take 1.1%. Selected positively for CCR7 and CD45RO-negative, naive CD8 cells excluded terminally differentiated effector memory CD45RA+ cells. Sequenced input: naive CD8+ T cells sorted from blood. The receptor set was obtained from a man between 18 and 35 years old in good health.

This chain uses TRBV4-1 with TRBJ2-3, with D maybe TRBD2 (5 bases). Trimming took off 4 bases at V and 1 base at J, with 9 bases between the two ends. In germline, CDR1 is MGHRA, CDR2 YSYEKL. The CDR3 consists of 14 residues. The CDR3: CASSPLGGTDTQYF. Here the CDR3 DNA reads TGCGCCAGCAGCCCCCTCGGGGGCACAGATACGCAGTATTTT.

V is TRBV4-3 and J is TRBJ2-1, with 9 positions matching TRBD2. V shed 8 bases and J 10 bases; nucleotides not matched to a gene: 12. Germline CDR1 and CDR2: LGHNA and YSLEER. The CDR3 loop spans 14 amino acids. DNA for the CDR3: TGCGCCAGCGGAGAAGTAGCGGGAGCAAGGGAGCAGTTCTTC. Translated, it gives CASGEVAGAREQFF.

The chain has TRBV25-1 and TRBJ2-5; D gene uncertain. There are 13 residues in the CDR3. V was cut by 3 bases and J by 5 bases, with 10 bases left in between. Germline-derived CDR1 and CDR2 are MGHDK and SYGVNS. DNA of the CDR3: TGTGCCAGCAGTGATTTGTACGGGGAGACCCAGTACTTC. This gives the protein CASSDLYGETQYF.

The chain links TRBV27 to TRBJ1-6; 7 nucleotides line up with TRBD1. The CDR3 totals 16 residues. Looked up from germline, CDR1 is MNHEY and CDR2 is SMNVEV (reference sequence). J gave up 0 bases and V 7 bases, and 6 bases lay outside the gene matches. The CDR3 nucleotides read TGTGCCAGCACCCGACAGGGAAGCTCCTATAATTCACCCCTCCACTTT. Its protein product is CASTRQGSSYNSPLHF.

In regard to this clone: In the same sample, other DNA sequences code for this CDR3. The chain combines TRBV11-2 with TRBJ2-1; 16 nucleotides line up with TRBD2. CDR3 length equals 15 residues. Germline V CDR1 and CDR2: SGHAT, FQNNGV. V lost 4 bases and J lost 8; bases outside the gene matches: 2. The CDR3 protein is CASSSGLAGGYEQFF. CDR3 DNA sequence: TGTGCCAGCAGCTCGGGACTAGCGGGGGGGTATGAGCAGTTCTTC.

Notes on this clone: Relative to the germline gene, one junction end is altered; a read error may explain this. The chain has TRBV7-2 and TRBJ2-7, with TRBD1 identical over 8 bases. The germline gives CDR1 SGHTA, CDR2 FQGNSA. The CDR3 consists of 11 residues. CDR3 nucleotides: TGTGCCAGCAGCTTGGGGACAGGTCCCCACTTC. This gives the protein CASSLGTGPHF.

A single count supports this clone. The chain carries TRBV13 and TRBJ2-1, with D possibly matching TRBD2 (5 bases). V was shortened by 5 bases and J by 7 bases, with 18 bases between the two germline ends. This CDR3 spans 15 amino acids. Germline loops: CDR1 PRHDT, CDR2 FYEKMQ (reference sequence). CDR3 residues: CASSPLAPLANEQFF. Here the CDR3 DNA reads TGTGCCAGCAGCCCCCTAGCCCCACTGGCGAATGAGCAGTTCTTC.

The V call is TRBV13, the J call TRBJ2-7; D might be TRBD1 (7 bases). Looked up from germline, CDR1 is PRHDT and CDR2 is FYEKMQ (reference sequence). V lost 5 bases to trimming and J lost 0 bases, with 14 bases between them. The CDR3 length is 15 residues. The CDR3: CASSPRGTDSYEQYF. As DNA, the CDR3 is TGTGCCAGCAGCCCCCGGGGGACAGACTCCTACGAGCAGTACTTC.

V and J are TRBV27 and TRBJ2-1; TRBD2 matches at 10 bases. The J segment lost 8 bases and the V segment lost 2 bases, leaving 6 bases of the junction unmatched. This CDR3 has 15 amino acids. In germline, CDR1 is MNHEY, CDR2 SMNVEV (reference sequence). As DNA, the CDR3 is TGTGCCAGCAGTTTAGTAGCGGGGGGCAGCGATGAGCAGTTCTTC. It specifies CASSLVAGGSDEQFF.

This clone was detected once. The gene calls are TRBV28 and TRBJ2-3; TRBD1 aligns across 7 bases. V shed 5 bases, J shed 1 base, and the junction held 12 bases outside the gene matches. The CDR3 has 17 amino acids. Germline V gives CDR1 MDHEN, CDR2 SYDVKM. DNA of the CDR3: TGTGCCAGCAGTCCCCTCGACAGGGCCCCTGGCACAGATACGCAGTATTTT. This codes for CASSPLDRAPGTDTQYF.

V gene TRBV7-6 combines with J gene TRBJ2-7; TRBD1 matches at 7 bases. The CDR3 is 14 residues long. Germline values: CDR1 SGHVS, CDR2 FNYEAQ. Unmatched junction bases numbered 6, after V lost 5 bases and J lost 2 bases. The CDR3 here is CASSPNRGAYEQYF. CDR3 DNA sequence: TGTGCCAGCAGCCCAAACAGGGGAGCCTACGAGCAGTACTTC.

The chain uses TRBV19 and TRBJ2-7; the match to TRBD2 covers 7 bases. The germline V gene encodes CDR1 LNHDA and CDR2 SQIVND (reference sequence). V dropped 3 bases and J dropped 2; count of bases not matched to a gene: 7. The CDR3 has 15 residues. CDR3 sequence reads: CASSMGRERTYEQYF. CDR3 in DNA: TGTGCCAGTAGTATGGGGCGGGAGCGTACCTACGAGCAGTACTTC.

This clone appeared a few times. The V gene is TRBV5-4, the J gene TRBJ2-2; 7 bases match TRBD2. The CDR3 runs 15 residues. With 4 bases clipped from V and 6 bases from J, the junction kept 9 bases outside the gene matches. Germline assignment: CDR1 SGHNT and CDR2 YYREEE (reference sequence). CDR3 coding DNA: TGTGCCAGCAGCCTGGGGGGGAGTATCGCCGGGGAGCTGTTTTTT. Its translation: CASSLGGSIAGELFF.

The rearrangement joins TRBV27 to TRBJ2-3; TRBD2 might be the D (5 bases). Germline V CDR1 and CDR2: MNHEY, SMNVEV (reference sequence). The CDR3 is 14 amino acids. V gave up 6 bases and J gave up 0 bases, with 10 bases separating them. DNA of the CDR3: TGTGCCAGCAGGGAAGGACTTAGCACAGATACGCAGTATTTT. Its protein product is CASREGLSTDTQYF.

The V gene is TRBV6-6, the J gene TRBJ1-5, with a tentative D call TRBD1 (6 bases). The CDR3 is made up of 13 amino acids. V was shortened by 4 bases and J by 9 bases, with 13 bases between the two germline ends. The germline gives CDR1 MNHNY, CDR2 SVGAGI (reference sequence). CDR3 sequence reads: CASSSRGEGPQHF. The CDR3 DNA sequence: TGTGCCAGCAGTTCCAGGGGAGAGGGGCCCCAGCATTTT.

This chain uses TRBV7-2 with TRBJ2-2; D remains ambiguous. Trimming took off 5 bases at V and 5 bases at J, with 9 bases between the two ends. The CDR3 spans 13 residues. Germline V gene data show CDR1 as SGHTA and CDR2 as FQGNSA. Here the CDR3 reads CASSPMLTGELFF. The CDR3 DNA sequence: TGTGCCAGCAGCCCCATGCTAACCGGGGAGCTGTTTTTT. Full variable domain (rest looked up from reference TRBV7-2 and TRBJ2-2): GAGVSQSPSNKVTEKGKDVELRCDPISGHTALYWYRQSLGQGLEFLIYFQGNSAPDKSGLPSDRFSAERTGGSVSTLTIQRTQQEDSAVYLCASSPMLTGELFFGEGSRLTVL.

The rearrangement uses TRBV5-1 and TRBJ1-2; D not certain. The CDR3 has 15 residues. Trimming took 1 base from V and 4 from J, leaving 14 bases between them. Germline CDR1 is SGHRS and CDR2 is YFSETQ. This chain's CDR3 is CASSLLSDPVYGYTF. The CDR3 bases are TGCGCCAGCAGCTTGTTGAGCGACCCCGTCTATGGCTACACCTTC.

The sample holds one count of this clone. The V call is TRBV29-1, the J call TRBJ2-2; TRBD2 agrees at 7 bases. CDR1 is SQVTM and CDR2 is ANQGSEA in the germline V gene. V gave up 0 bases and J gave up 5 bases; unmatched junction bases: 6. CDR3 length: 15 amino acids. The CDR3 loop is CSVEDLAETTGELFF. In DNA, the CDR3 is TGCAGCGTTGAAGATCTAGCGGAGACAACCGGGGAGCTGTTTTTT.

The CDR3 sequence is CASSQEIIGLAGAYEQYF. The CDR3 nucleotides read TGCGCCAGCAGCCAAGAAATTATTGGACTAGCGGGGGCCTACGAGCAGTACTTC. V is TRBV4-1 and J is TRBJ2-7; TRBD2 matches at 13 bases. There are 18 residues in the CDR3. From germline, CDR1 is MGHRA and CDR2 YSYEKL. The V gene end was trimmed by 0 bases and the J gene end by 2 bases; junction bases not matched to a gene: 7.

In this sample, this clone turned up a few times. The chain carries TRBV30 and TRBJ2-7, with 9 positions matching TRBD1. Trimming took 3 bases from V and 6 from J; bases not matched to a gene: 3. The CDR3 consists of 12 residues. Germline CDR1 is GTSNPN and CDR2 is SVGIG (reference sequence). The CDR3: CAWSYRGLEQYF. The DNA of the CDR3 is TGTGCCTGGAGCTACAGGGGGCTCGAGCAGTACTTC.

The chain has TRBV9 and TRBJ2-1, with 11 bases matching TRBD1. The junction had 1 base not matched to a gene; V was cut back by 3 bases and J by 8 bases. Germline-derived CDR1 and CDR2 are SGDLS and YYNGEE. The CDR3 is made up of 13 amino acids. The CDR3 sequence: CASSGTGGDEQFF. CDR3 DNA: TGTGCCAGCAGCGGGACAGGGGGCGATGAGCAGTTCTTC.

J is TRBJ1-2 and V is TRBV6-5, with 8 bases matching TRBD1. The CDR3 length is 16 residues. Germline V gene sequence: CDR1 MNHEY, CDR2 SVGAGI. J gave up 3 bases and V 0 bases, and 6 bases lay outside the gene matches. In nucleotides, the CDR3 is TGTGCCAGCAGTTACTCGAAGGGACAGGTTCACTATGGCTACACCTTC. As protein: CASSYSKGQVHYGYTF.

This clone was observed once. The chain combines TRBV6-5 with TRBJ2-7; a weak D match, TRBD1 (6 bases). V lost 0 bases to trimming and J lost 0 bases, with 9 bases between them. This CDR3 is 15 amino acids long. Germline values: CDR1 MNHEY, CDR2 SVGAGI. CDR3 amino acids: CASSYSQGNSYEQYF. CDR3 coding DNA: TGTGCCAGCAGTTACTCCCAGGGGAACTCCTACGAGCAGTACTTC.

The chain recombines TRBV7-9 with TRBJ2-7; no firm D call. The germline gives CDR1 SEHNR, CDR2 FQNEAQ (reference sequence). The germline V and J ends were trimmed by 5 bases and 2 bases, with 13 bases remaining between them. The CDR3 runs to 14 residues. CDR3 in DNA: TGTGCCAGCAGCCCAAAGACCAGGACCTACGAGCAGTACTTC. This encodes CASSPKTRTYEQYF. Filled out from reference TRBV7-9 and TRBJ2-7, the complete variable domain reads DTGVSQNPRHKITKRGQNVTFRCDPISEHNRLYWYRQTLGQGPEFLTYFQNEAQLEKSRLLSDRFSAERPKGSFSTLEIQRTEQGDSAMYLCASSPKTRTYEQYFGPGTRLTVT.

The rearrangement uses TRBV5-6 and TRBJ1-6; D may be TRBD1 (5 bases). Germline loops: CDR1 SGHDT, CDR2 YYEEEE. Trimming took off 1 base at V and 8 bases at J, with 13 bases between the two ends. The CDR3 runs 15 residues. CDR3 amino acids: CASSLWAGMDSPLHF. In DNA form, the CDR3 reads TGTGCCAGCAGCTTGTGGGCAGGGATGGATTCACCCCTCCACTTT.

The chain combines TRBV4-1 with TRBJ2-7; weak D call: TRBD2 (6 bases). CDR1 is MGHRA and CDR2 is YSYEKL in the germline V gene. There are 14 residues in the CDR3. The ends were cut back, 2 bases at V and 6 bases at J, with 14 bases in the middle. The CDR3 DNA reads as TGCGCCAGCAGCCAAAATGGGTTGGGGGGCGAGCAGTACTTC. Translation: CASSQNGLGGEQYF.

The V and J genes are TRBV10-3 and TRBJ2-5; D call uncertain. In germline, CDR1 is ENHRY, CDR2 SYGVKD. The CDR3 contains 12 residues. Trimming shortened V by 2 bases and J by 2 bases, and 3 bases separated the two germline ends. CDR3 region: CAISEGQETQYF. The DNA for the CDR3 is TGTGCCATCAGTGAGGGGCAAGAGACCCAGTACTTC.

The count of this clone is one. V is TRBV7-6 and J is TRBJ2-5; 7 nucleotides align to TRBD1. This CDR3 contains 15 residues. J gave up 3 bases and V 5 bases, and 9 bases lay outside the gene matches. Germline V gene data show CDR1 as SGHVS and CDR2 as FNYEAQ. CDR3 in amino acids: CASSGTGAVEETQYF. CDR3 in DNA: TGTGCCAGCAGCGGTACAGGGGCAGTCGAAGAGACCCAGTACTTC.

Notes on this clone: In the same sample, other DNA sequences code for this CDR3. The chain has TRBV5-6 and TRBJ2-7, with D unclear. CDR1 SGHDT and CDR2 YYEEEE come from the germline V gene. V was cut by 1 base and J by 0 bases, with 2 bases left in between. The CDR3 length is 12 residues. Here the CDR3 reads CASSLLSYEQYF. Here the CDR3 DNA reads TGTGCCAGCAGCTTGCTCTCCTACGAGCAGTACTTC.

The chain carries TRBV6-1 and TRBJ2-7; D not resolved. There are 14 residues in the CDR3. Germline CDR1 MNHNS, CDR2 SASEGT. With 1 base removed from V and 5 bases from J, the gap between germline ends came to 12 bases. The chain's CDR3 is CASSEVGSPHEQYF. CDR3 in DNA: TGTGCCAGCAGTGAAGTAGGCAGCCCCCACGAGCAGTACTTC.

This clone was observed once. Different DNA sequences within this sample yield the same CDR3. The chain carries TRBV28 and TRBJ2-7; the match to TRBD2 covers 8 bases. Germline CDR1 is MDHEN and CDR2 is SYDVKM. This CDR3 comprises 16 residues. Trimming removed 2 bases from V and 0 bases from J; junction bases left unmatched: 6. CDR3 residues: CASSLSLRGVSYEQYF. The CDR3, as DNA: TGTGCCAGCAGTTTAAGTTTGCGGGGGGTCTCCTACGAGCAGTACTTC.

DNA of the CDR3: TGTGCCAGTAGTACGACCTCGAACACTGAAGCTTTCTTT. Protein product: CASSTTSNTEAFF. This rearrangement joins TRBV19 to TRBJ1-1; no firm D call. V was clipped by 4 bases and J by 1 base, with 7 bases between them. Per the germline V gene, CDR1 is LNHDA and CDR2 is SQIVND (reference sequence). The CDR3 has 13 amino acids. The full variable domain, with the rest looked up from reference TRBV19 and TRBJ1-1, is DGGITQSPKYLFRKEGQNVTLSCEQNLNHDAMYWYRQDPGQGLRLIYYSQIVNDFQKGDIAEGYSVSREKKESFPLTVTSAQKNPTAFYLCASSTTSNTEAFFGQGTRLTVV.